Described below is a single TCR beta chain sequence and its context. This sample is drawn from a study of control samples from healthy donors and cancer patients. Only in-frame clones appear in the TCRdb table, and some are missing; sequencing was by immunoSEQ multiplex PCR. This repertoire shows 180,000 or so clones, over 85% found once; its top ten account for over 3.5%. V lost 11 bases and J 0 bases, leaving 19 bases between the germline ends. Germline V gene sequence: CDR1 SNHLY, CDR2 FYNNEI. CDR3 length equals 15 residues. The chain carries TRBV2 and TRBJ1-2; possible D gene TRBD1, 5 bases. The sequenced sample was blood. The TCR sequence derives from a woman aged 55-75 years in good health. This CDR3 is CAGGGSALTNYGYTF. The DNA for the CDR3 is TGTGCCGGGGGGGGAAGTGCACTCACTAACTATGGCTACACCTTC.